What follows is one T cell receptor beta chain and its context. Its target is not known. The data were obtained in a study of T cells in Graves' hyperthyroidism and ophthalmopathy. About the research overall: Staff took peripheral blood when the initial diagnosis was made, before any treatment began. Study-wide results and caveats: Blood also held most thyroid clonotypes expanded beyond 0.001.

Amplified TCR beta CDR3 regions derived from RNA transcripts. The HTBI primer set served for first-round RT-PCR of the TCR CDR3. Each CDR3 protein gets one entry after TCRdb re-called the multiplex PCR reads with MiXCR. The table lists about 350,000 distinct CDR3 sequences, 11% to 15% of them singletons. Losses at the gene ends were 0 bases for V and 3 bases for J; bases not matched to a gene: 1. This CDR3 has 13 amino acids. Germline CDR1 reads GTSNPN; CDR2 reads SVGIG (reference sequence). In making diagnoses, clinical symptoms, serum thyroxine and TRAb, thyroid ultrasound and orbital computed tomography were all used.

What was sequenced was blood. The clonotype comes from a woman aged 30 to 39 with Graves' hyperthyroidism. This chain uses TRBV30 with TRBJ2-5; 7 bases align to TRBD2. The CDR3 DNA reads TGTGCCTGGAGTGTGGCGGGAGAAGAGACCCAGTACTTC. This translates into CAWSVAGEETQYF.